The 9 T cell receptor beta chains given below trace back to one sample, sequenced in a study of blood T cell repertoires in COVID-19. Sequencing was performed with immunoSEQ multiplex PCR; in TCRdb, only in-frame clones are kept and a portion is missing. The table has around 100,000 clones, 75% to 95% seen once. Sample: peripheral blood. The receptors derive from a man younger than 30 with acute or convalescent COVID-19.

The V gene is TRBV9, the J gene TRBJ2-1; a weak D match, TRBD2 (5 bases). The CDR3 spans 16 residues. V was pared by 3 bases and J by 4 bases, with 17 bases between. The germline V gene encodes CDR1 SGDLS and CDR2 YYNGEE. CDR3 loop: CASSASRTGKYNEQFF. The CDR3 bases are TGTGCCAGCAGCGCGAGTCGTACCGGGAAATACAATGAGCAGTTCTTC.

The V gene is TRBV6-1, the J gene TRBJ1-4, with D perhaps TRBD1 (5 bases). The CDR3 has 13 residues. Germline V CDR1 and CDR2: MNHNS, SASEGT. The germline V and J ends were trimmed by 3 bases and 8 bases, with 10 bases remaining between them. Here the CDR3 reads CASSEGPKEKLFF. Written as DNA, the CDR3 is TGTGCCAGCAGTGAGGGGCCAAAAGAAAAACTGTTTTTT.

This clone was seen once. This chain's CDR3 is CASSQDIGSGATYNEQFF. The CDR3 coding sequence is TGCGCCAGCAGCCAAGATATTGGGTCAGGGGCGACCTACAATGAGCAGTTCTTC. The chain links TRBV4-1 to TRBJ2-1; a possible D gene is TRBD1 (6 bases). Per the germline V gene, CDR1 is MGHRA and CDR2 is YSYEKL. This CDR3 region has 18 residues. The germline V and J ends were trimmed by 0 bases and 2 bases, with 17 bases remaining between them.

Only one count was recorded for this clone. The chain employs TRBV7-2 and TRBJ1-1, with D unresolved. Between the trimmed V and J ends, which lost 2 bases and 4 bases, there was a span of 11 bases. Looked up from germline, CDR1 is SGHTA and CDR2 is FQGNSA. The CDR3 loop spans 14 amino acids. The DNA for the CDR3 is TGTGCCAGCAGCTTATTCCGAGGTGGCACTGAAGCTTTCTTT. It yields the protein CASSLFRGGTEAFF.

The chain carries TRBV7-9 and TRBJ1-2; 8 nucleotides line up with TRBD1. The CDR3 has 15 residues. Germline V gene sequence: CDR1 SEHNR, CDR2 FQNEAQ (reference sequence). Unmatched junction bases numbered 6, after V lost 5 bases and J lost 1 base. The CDR3 coding sequence is TGTGCCAGCAGCCCACGGACAGGGAATAACTATGGCTACACCTTC. It is translated as CASSPRTGNNYGYTF.

The chain carries TRBV5-1 and TRBJ2-7; TRBD2 agrees at 13 bases. Germline values: CDR1 SGHRS, CDR2 YFSETQ. Trimming cost V 4 bases and J 3 bases; bases outside gene matches: 4. The CDR3 totals 15 residues. CDR3: CASSPTSGRVYEQYF. CDR3 in DNA: TGCGCCAGCAGCCCTACTAGCGGGAGGGTCTACGAGCAGTACTTC.

The gene calls are TRBV6-1 and TRBJ1-2; no clear D. Germline values: CDR1 MNHNS, CDR2 SASEGT. The CDR3 runs to 13 residues. The V end was cut by 1 base, the J end by 5 bases, with 8 bases between. The CDR3 DNA is TGTGCCAGCAGTGAAGGGCAGGTTTATGGCTACACCTTC. Its translation: CASSEGQVYGYTF.

This sequence joins TRBV7-2 and TRBJ2-3; D is possibly TRBD2 (5 bases). V lost 3 bases and J 3 bases, leaving 7 bases between the germline ends. Per the germline V gene, CDR1 is SGHTA and CDR2 is FQGNSA. The length of the CDR3 is 13 residues. In nucleotides, the CDR3 is TGTGCCAGCAGCTTCCGGGGAACAGATACGCAGTATTTT. It specifies CASSFRGTDTQYF.

This chain joins TRBV12-3 or TRBV12-4 and TRBJ2-7, with D hard to call. The CDR3 contains 13 residues. With 7 bases removed from V and 2 bases from J, the gap between germline ends came to 12 bases. This chain's CDR3 is CASTSTLAYEQYF. The CDR3 nucleotides read TGTGCCAGCACCTCGACACTTGCCTACGAGCAGTACTTC.